The entry below gives a single T cell receptor beta chain sequence along with its context. Its antigen is not yet known. Base qualities are missing; no much larger clone stands one base away. The library was generated by the immunoSEQ multiplex PCR assay. RNA was extracted from all samples and reverse transcribed into cDNA as template for TCR sequencing. First-strand cDNA was synthesized using SuperScript III with a 2:1 mix of oligo-dT and random hexamers. A synthetic immune receptor repertoire was used to measure amplification bias, and any remaining bias was corrected computationally. The paper's processing steps were these. Raw reads were preprocessed to remove errors, and CDR3 was defined according to IMGT conventions as the region from the conserved cysteine to phenylalanine. Clonality was computed as 1 minus the Shannon entropy, with the entropy normalized by log2 of the number of productive unique TCRs. Whether each scalp clone was CD4 or CD8 was inferred by checking scalp TCRbeta sequences against the CD4 and CD8 repertoires from sorted blood. TCRdb's version of the immuneACCESS table is confined to in-frame rearrangements and falls short of the full clone set. An unresolved V gene accounts for under half of the shortfall where checked; the remainder is of unknown origin. The V and J calls and clone size were taken over from that table, and D and trimming were inferred from the DNA. Across this sample there are 70,000 or so clones, with about 30% seen only once. The ten largest clonotypes hold 14% to 15% of the sample.

From the cysteine through the phenylalanine, the CDR3 covers 12 amino acids. Only the CDR3 DNA stays, 36 bases, in frame from base 1. The germline V gene gives CDR1 as SQVTM and CDR2 as ANQGSEA. Cut back by 7 bases and 7 bases, the V and J ends lie 14 bases apart. Sample time point, as interpreted from the label and publication: less than five weeks on oral tofacitinib. The label giving this sample's treatment or condition can be read as: oral pan-JAK inhibitor, 5-10 mg twice daily. Lesional scalp punch biopsies and peripheral blood were obtained from alopecia areata patients. PBMCs were separated by density centrifugation and stained for CD3, CD4 and CD8, after which CD4+ and CD8+ T cells were sorted on a FACSAria. This sample was taken from a study of CD8+ T cells in alopecia areata (dated by TCRdb to the late 2010s). Concerning the study at large: Treated patients were enrolled in an open-label pilot trial of oral tofacitinib, 5 to 10 mg twice daily, for moderate-to-severe alopecia areata. RNA was obtained with the PAXgene miRNA kit for fixed scalp, the miRNeasy kit for PBMCs, and the RNeasy kit for mouse skin. TCRbeta CDR3 regions were amplified by immunoSEQ multiplex PCR with 35 Vbeta forward and 13 Jbeta reverse primers. The study used high-throughput TCRbeta sequencing to examine T cell clonal expansion in alopecia areata, in both the C3H/HeJ mouse model and human patients. In humans, TCRbeta sequencing was performed on scalp tissue and on sorted CD4+ and CD8+ peripheral blood T cells from healthy controls and from patients with patchy or totalis/universalis alopecia areata. For the treated patients, the SALT score, which quantifies what percentage of scalp surface area is affected, served as the measure of disease severity. Tofacitinib was given for 6 to 18 months, followed by 6 months of follow-up off drug to assess delayed response and recurrence. Scalp clonality was compared across normal scalp (n=4), patchy alopecia areata scalp (n=8), and alopecia totalis/universalis scalp (n=8). Tofacitinib-treated patients had biopsies at baseline and at 4 and 24 weeks of treatment, with a later scalp biopsy in several patients. What the work shows at the level of the full study, not this receptor alone: Because the treated cohort was small and had just a single nonresponder, larger studies are needed to establish links between baseline CD8+ expansion and response. Scalp TCR repertoire analysis is complicated because resident alphabeta T cells in normal human skin are also sequenced, whereas mouse skin is dominated by gammadelta T cells. Many expanded lesional clones were found to persist in scalp and blood during tofacitinib treatment, and relapse after treatment cessation may be partly explained by this persistence. Lesional scalp, especially in alopecia totalis/universalis, showed higher clonality and more expanded CD8+ clones than normal scalp, suggesting antigenic drive. With tofacitinib, both scalp clonality and the number of expanded CD8+ clones among the top 100 scalp clones went down significantly. Compared with mice, TCR sequences shared between patients were less clear, possibly partly because of HLA diversity across the patient population.

The sequence joins TRBV29-1 to TRBJ2-1; TRBD1 is perhaps the D gene, given 6 matching bases. Sequencing was performed on CD8+ T cells sorted from blood, taken at week 4, from a patient treated with tofacitinib. The sequence was obtained from a human donor with alopecia areata. The CDR3 corresponds to CSEPTGNNEQFF. The bases are TGCAGCGAACCTACAGGGAATAATGAGCAGTTCTTC.